The 22 T cell receptor beta chains in this list originate from one sample, sequenced in a study of T cell repertoires in cytomegalovirus infection. TCRdb analysed the reads with MiXCR anew, one entry per CDR3 protein. The sample has around 450,000 distinct CDR3 sequences; about 11% are singletons. Sequencing was done on a sample of PBMCs. The receptor set was obtained from a human donor in good health (CMV status not recorded). Some clones in this sample may be carry-over from other donors' samples.

V gene TRBV20-1 combines with J gene TRBJ1-5; D gene ambiguous. This CDR3 spans 16 amino acids. From germline, CDR1 is DFQATT and CDR2 SNEGSKA (reference sequence). The ends were cut back, 7 bases at V and 3 bases at J, with 22 bases in the middle. DNA of the CDR3: TGCAGTGTTGCCGGTAGTAGTTCAGGTCACAATCAGCCCCAGCATTTT. This encodes CSVAGSSSGHNQPQHF.

V and J are TRBV20-1 and TRBJ1-2; no clear D. Germline assignment: CDR1 DFQATT and CDR2 SNEGSKA (reference sequence). The CDR3 loop spans 12 amino acids. V was cut by 3 bases and J by 10 bases, with 15 bases left in between. The CDR3 DNA reads TGCAGTGCTAGCGACGACCCCGCGACCTACACCTTC. Encoded protein: CSASDDPATYTF.

In its sample, this clonotype was seen many times. The chain employs TRBV27 and TRBJ1-5, with D possibly being TRBD1 (6 bases). Germline-derived CDR1 and CDR2 are MNHEY and SMNVEV (reference sequence). The V gene lost 3 bases and the J gene lost 2 bases, with 11 bases spanning the gap. The CDR3 consists of 15 residues. CDR3 DNA sequence: TGTGCCAGCAGTTTTGTAGGGGGTGGCAATCAGCCCCAGCATTTT. Translating it yields CASSFVGGGNQPQHF.

This clonotype was detected ten times or more. The V gene is TRBV5-4, the J gene TRBJ2-2; 7 positions agree with TRBD1. The V segment lost 2 bases and the J segment 4 bases; nucleotides outside the gene matches: 5. Looked up from germline, CDR1 is SGHNT and CDR2 is YYREEE (reference sequence). CDR3 size: 15 residues. The CDR3 spells CASSFDRARTGELFF. In nucleotides, the CDR3 is TGTGCCAGCAGCTTTGACAGGGCTCGCACCGGGGAGCTGTTTTTT.

The chain combines TRBV28 with TRBJ1-5, with 9 bases matching TRBD1. The CDR3 loop spans 16 amino acids. CDR1 MDHEN and CDR2 SYDVKM come from the germline V gene. Unmatched junction bases numbered 10, after V lost 5 bases and J lost 5 bases. This CDR3 reads CASSPGRDRVDQPQHF. The DNA for the CDR3 is TGTGCCAGCAGTCCGGGAAGGGACAGGGTCGATCAGCCCCAGCATTTT.

A remark on this clonotype: This sequence may be a read error, since a much larger clone differs from it by one base. This sequence joins TRBV19 and TRBJ1-5; D is possibly TRBD1 (6 bases). Germline V gene data show CDR1 as LNHDA and CDR2 as SQIVND (reference sequence). There are 15 residues in the CDR3. The CDR3 DNA sequence: TGTGCCAGTAGACAACAGGGTCCTGACAACCAGCGCCAGCATTTT. This translates into CASRQQGPDNQRQHF.

This clonotype has only a few counts. V gene TRBV3-1 combines with J gene TRBJ1-3; D uncertain. This CDR3 has 16 amino acids. Per the germline V gene, CDR1 is LGHDT and CDR2 is YNNKEL (reference sequence). The ends were cut back, 0 bases at V and 0 bases at J, with 9 bases in the middle. For the CDR3, the DNA is TGTGCCAGCAGCCAAGAAGTTAGGGTCTCTGGAAACACCATATATTTT. It encodes CASSQEVRVSGNTIYF.

This clonotype was seen at least ten times. The chain carries TRBV19 and TRBJ1-1; D remains ambiguous. Germline CDR1 is LNHDA and CDR2 is SQIVND (reference sequence). Deletions cut 3 bases from V and 1 base from J, with 6 bases between. The CDR3 contains 13 residues. CDR3: CASSIYGNTEAFF. The CDR3, as DNA: TGTGCCAGTAGTATTTATGGGAACACTGAAGCTTTCTTT.

This clonotype was seen repeatedly, ten times or more. The chain has TRBV12-3 or TRBV12-4 and TRBJ1-5; no reliable D call. V lost 0 bases, J lost 0 bases, and 6 bases lay in between. This CDR3 is 15 amino acids long. CDR3 nucleotides: TGTGCCAGCAGTTTAGCGGAATTTAGCAATCAGCCCCAGCATTTT. Translation: CASSLAEFSNQPQHF.

The chain carries TRBV20-1 and TRBJ1-4; possibly TRBD1 for D (5 bases). V was cut by 3 bases and J by 0 bases, with 14 bases left in between. Looked up from germline, CDR1 is DFQATT and CDR2 is SNEGSKA (reference sequence). The CDR3 runs to 16 residues. For the CDR3, the DNA is TGCAGTGCTAGGGACACCGACTACTCAACTAATGAAAAACTGTTTTTT. The encoded protein is CSARDTDYSTNEKLFF.

This clonotype was counted at least ten times. The V gene is TRBV19, the J gene TRBJ1-1; weak D call: TRBD1 (5 bases). The CDR3 extends over 13 amino acids. The V and J ends lost 7 bases and 0 bases respectively, with 9 bases between them. Germline lookup yields CDR1 LNHDA and CDR2 SQIVND (reference sequence). CDR3 nucleotides: TGTGCCAGTACCCCGACAGTGAACACTGAAGCTTTCTTT. As protein: CASTPTVNTEAFF.

This clonotype was observed at least ten times. This chain joins TRBV11-2 and TRBJ2-3; TRBD1 is a possible D gene (5 bases). V shed 5 bases and J shed 4 bases, with 10 bases lying between them. Germline lookup yields CDR1 SGHAT and CDR2 FQNNGV. The CDR3 spans 13 residues. For the CDR3, the DNA is TGTGCCAGCAGCCCGACGACAGCAGATACGCAGTATTTT. Translating it yields CASSPTTADTQYF.

This clonotype showed up many times. The genes are TRBV7-8 and TRBJ1-1; no reliable D call. The V end was cut by 4 bases, the J end by 1 base, with 10 bases between. The CDR3 contains 14 residues. Germline V gene data show CDR1 as SGHVS and CDR2 as FQNEAQ. CDR3 loop: CASSSPSGNTEAFF. DNA of the CDR3: TGTGCCAGCAGCTCCCCTTCAGGGAACACTGAAGCTTTCTTT.

This clonotype was recorded at least ten times. The chain carries TRBV7-8 and TRBJ2-3; D gene unclear. The CDR3 runs 15 residues. V lost 1 base to trimming and J lost 3 bases, with 11 bases between them. The germline gives CDR1 SGHVS, CDR2 FQNEAQ. This chain's CDR3 is CASSLELGKTDTQYF. CDR3 DNA: TGTGCCAGCAGCTTAGAGTTAGGGAAAACAGATACGCAGTATTTT.

This clonotype was detected ten times or more. The rearrangement joins TRBV7-3 to TRBJ1-6, with a possible D match to TRBD1 (5 bases). The germline CDR1 and CDR2 sequences are SGHTA and FQGTGA. V lost 2 bases and J 7 bases, leaving 15 bases between the germline ends. The CDR3 consists of 16 residues. This CDR3 is CASSLSGRAGNSPLHF. DNA of the CDR3: TGTGCCAGCAGCTTATCCGGCAGGGCGGGGAATTCACCCCTCCACTTT.

The V gene is TRBV9, the J gene TRBJ2-5; D is possibly TRBD2 (6 bases). The CDR3 has 14 amino acids. The germline V gene encodes CDR1 SGDLS and CDR2 YYNGEE. The V and J ends lost 4 bases and 1 base respectively, with 11 bases between them. This CDR3 is CASSLEGTQETQYF. DNA for the CDR3: TGTGCCAGCAGCCTGGAGGGGACCCAAGAGACCCAGTACTTC. Full variable domain (missing parts from reference TRBV9 and TRBJ2-5): DSGVTQTPKHLITATGQRVTLRCSPRSGDLSVYWYQQSLDQGLQFLIQYYNGEERAKGNILERFSAQQFPDLHSELNLSSLELGDSALYFCASSLEGTQETQYFGPGTRLLVL.

This clonotype turned up a few times. The chain links TRBV5-1 to TRBJ2-7, with D possibly matching TRBD1 (8 bases). CDR3 length: 15 residues. Germline CDR1 is SGHRS and CDR2 is YFSETQ. The germline V and J ends were trimmed by 0 bases and 3 bases, with 13 bases remaining between them. CDR3 bases: TGCGCCAGCAGCTTGGTACAGGGGGGGATCTACGAGCAGTACTTC. Encoded protein: CASSLVQGGIYEQYF.

This clonotype appeared many times. V usage is TRBV15 and J usage is TRBJ2-3, with a weak D call TRBD1 (5 bases). Germline-derived CDR1 and CDR2 are LNHNV and YYDKDF (reference sequence). This CDR3 is built from 16 residues. Trimming removed 4 bases from V and 0 bases from J, with 14 bases in between. The chain's CDR3 is CATSNNLRDSTDTQYF. The CDR3 nucleotides read TGTGCCACCAGCAACAACCTCAGGGATAGCACAGATACGCAGTATTTT.

This clonotype was seen many times. The chain joins TRBV7-9 to TRBJ1-3; 12 nucleotides align to TRBD1. CDR3 size: 18 residues. Trimming removed 5 bases from V and 1 base from J; junction bases left unmatched: 9. Germline V gives CDR1 SEHNR, CDR2 FQNEAQ (reference sequence). CDR3 nucleotide sequence: TGTGCCAGCAGCCTCCCGGGACAGGGGGCGATTTCTGGAAACACCATATATTTT. Translated, it gives CASSLPGQGAISGNTIYF.

This clonotype was picked up many times. The chain is built from TRBV4-2 and TRBJ2-1; 15 nucleotides match TRBD2. The J segment lost 1 base and the V segment lost 0 bases, leaving 4 bases of the junction unmatched. In germline, CDR1 is LGHNA, CDR2 YNFKEQ. The CDR3 runs 19 residues. The chain's CDR3 is CASSQEGLAGGLSYNEQFF. CDR3 bases: TGTGCCAGCAGCCAAGAGGGACTAGCGGGAGGCCTATCCTACAATGAGCAGTTCTTC.

The sample holds a few counts of this clonotype. The chain is built from TRBV20-1 and TRBJ2-1, with D perhaps matching TRBD1 or TRBD2 (5 bases each). CDR3 length equals 14 residues. Trimming cost V 5 bases and J 4 bases, with 15 bases left between them. Per germline, CDR1 DFQATT and CDR2 SNEGSKA (reference sequence). The CDR3 is CSAQAGTAYNEQFF. Here the CDR3 DNA reads TGCAGTGCTCAAGCCGGGACGGCTTACAATGAGCAGTTCTTC.

J is TRBJ1-1 and V is TRBV28; D not resolved. The CDR3 consists of 11 residues. The V and J ends lost 5 bases and 8 bases respectively, with 9 bases between them. Germline loops: CDR1 MDHEN, CDR2 SYDVKM. CDR3: CASSLGFEAFF. The CDR3 nucleotides are TGTGCCAGCAGTCTGGGGTTCGAAGCTTTCTTT.